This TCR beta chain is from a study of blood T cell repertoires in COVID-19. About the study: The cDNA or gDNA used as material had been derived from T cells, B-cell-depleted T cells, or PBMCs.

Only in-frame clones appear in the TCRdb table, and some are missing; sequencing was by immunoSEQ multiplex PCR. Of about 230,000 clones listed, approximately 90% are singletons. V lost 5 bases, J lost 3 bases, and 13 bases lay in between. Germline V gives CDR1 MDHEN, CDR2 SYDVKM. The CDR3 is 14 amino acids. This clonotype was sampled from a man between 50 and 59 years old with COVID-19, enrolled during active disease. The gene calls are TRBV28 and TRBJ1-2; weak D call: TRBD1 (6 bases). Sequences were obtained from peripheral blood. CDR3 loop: CASSSPDRYYGYTF. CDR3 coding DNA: TGTGCCAGCAGTAGCCCGGACAGATACTATGGCTACACCTTC.